The present entry profiles one TCR beta chain with its context. Its antigen is not known. Measured with immunoSEQ multiplex PCR; TCRdb has only the in-frame clones, and not every one. This sample carries 60,000 to 100,000 clones, 87% of them seen once, and the ten largest clones take roughly 0.54%. This entry comes from a study of OX40 agonist ivuxolimab in advanced cancers. Study context: One patient with hepatocellular carcinoma and two with cutaneous melanoma, three in all, had partial responses. Study observations and caveats: Mean expanded clone counts were higher in CD8+ than CD4+ T cells. The specificity for antigen of the expanded peripheral T cells was not determined.

The CDR3 has 13 residues. Per the germline V gene, CDR1 is SGHDN and CDR2 is FVKESK. The V and J ends lost 2 bases and 3 bases respectively, with 7 bases between them. This sequence joins TRBV14 and TRBJ1-1, with TRBD1 as a possible D gene (5 bases). The source was CD4+ or CD8+ T cells sorted from blood, collected in a trial of the OX40 agonist ivuxolimab. The clonotype was recovered from an adult with an advanced solid tumor such as melanoma, head and neck, liver or kidney cancer. CDR3 sequence reads: CASSQQGYTEAFF. The CDR3 nucleotides read TGTGCCAGCAGCCAACAGGGTTACACTGAAGCTTTCTTT.